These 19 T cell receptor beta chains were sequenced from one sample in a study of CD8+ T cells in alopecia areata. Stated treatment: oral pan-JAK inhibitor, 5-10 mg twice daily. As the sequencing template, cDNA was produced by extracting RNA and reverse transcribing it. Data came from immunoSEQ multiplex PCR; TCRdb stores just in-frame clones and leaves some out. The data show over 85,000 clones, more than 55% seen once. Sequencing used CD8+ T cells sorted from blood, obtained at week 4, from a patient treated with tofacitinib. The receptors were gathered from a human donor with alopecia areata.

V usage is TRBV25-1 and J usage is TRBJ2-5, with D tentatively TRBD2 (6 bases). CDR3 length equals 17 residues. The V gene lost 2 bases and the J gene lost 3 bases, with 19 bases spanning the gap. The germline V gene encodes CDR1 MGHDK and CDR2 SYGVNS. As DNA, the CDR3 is TGTGCCAGCAGTGAAGAATCCCTCTGGGGGGATGAAGAGACCCAGTACTTC. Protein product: CASSEESLWGDEETQYF.

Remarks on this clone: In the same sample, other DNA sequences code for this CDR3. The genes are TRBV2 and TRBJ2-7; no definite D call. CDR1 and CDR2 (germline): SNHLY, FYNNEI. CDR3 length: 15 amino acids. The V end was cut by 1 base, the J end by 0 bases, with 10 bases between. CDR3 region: CASSEVGRGSYEQYF. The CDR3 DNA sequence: TGTGCCAGCAGTGAAGTAGGACGAGGCTCCTACGAGCAGTACTTC.

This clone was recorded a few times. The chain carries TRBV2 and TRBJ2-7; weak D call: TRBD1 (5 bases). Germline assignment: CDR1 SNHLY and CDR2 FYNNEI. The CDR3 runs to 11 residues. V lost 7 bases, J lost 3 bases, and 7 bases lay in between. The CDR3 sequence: CASTDNYEQYF. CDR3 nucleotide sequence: TGTGCCAGCACGGACAACTACGAGCAGTACTTC.

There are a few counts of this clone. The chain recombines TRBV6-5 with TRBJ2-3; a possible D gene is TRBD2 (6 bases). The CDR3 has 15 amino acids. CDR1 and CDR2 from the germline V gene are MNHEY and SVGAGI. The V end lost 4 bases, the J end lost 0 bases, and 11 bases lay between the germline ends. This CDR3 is CASSWPGASTDTQYF. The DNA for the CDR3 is TGTGCCAGCAGTTGGCCGGGAGCTAGCACAGATACGCAGTATTTT.

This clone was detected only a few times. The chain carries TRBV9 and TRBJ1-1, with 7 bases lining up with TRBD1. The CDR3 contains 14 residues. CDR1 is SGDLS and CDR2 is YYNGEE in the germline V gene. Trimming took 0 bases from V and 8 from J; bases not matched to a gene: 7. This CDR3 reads CASSVEVGTDEAFF. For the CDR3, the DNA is TGTGCCAGCAGCGTAGAAGTGGGGACAGACGAAGCTTTCTTT.

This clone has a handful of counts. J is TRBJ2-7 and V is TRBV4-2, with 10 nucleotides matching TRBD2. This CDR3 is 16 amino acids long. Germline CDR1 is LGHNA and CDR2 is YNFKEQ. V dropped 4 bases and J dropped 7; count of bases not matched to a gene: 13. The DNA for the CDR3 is TGTGCCAGCAGCCGGATGCTAGCGGGGGACCAAGGGGAGCAGTACTTC. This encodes CASSRMLAGDQGEQYF.

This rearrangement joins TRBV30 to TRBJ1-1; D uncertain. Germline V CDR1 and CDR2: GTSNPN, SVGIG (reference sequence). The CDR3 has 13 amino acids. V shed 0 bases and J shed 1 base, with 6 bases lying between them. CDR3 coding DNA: TGTGCCTGGAGTGTAGCTGGGAACACTGAAGCTTTCTTT. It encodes CAWSVAGNTEAFF.

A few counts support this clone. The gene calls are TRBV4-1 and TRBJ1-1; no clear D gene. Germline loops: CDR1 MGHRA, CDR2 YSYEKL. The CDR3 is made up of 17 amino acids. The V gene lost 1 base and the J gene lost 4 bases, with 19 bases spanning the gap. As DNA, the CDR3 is TGCGCCAGCAGCCAAGGCCACTCTTTACAGATCGTCACTGAAGCTTTCTTT. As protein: CASSQGHSLQIVTEAFF.

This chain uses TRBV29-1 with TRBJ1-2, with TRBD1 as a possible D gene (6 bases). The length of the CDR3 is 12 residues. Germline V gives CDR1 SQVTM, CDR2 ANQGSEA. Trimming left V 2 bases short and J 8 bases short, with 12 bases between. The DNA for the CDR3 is TGCAGCGTTGAACGGGGGCTGAGGGGCTACACCTTC. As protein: CSVERGLRGYTF.

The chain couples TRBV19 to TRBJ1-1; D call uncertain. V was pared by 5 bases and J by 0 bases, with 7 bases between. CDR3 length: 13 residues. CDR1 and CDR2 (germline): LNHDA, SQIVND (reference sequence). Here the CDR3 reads CASSGLMNTEAFF. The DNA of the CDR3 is TGTGCCAGTAGTGGTCTCATGAACACTGAAGCTTTCTTT.

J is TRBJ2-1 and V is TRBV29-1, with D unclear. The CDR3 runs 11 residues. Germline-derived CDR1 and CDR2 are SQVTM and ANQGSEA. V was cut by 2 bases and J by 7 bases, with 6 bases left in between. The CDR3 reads CSVESWNEQFF. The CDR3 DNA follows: TGCAGCGTTGAATCGTGGAATGAGCAGTTCTTC.

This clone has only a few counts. CDR3 region: CASSPPLTTVNTEAFF. CDR3 DNA sequence: TGTGCCAGCTCACCACCCTTGACCACCGTGAACACTGAAGCTTTCTTT. The gene calls are TRBV18 and TRBJ1-1; no reliable D call. CDR3 length: 16 residues. CDR1 is KGHSH, CDR2 LQKENI, per germline. The germline V and J ends were trimmed by 0 bases and 0 bases, with 11 bases remaining between them.

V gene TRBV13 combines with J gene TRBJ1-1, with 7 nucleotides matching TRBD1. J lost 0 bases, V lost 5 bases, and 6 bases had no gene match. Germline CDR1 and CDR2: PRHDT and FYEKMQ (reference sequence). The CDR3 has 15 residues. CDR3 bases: TGTGCCAGCAGCATAACAGGGGCCGTGAACACTGAAGCTTTCTTT. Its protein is CASSITGAVNTEAFF.

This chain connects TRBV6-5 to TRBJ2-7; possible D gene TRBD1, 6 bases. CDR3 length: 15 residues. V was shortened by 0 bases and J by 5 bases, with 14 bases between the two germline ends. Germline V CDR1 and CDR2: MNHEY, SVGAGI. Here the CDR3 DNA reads TGTGCCAGCAGTTACTCGGCAGGGGCCCCAAACGAGCAGTACTTC. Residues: CASSYSAGAPNEQYF.

The DNA for the CDR3 is TGTGCCAGCAGCTTAACAGGGGAGAGTGGCTACACCTTC. Its translation is CASSLTGESGYTF. This rearrangement joins TRBV7-9 to TRBJ1-2; 7 bases match TRBD1. The V and J ends lost 2 bases and 7 bases, in that order; junction bases with no gene match: 4. Per germline, CDR1 SEHNR and CDR2 FQNEAQ (reference sequence). The CDR3 runs to 13 residues. The whole variable domain, filled in from reference TRBV7-9 and TRBJ1-2, reads DTGVSQNPRHKITKRGQNVTFRCDPISEHNRLYWYRQTLGQGPEFLTYFQNEAQLEKSRLLSDRFSAERPKGSFSTLEIQRTEQGDSAMYLCASSLTGESGYTFGSGTRLTVV.

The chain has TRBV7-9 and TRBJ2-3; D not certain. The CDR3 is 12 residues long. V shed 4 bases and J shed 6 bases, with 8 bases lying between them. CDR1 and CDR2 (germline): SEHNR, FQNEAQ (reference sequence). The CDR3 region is CASSSGADTQYF. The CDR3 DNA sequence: TGTGCCAGCAGCTCAGGCGCCGATACGCAGTATTTT.

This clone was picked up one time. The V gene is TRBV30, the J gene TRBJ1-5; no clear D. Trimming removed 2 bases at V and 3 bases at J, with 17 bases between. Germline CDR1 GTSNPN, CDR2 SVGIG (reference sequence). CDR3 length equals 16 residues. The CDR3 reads CAWSPDGSPHNQPQHF. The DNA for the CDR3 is TGTGCCTGGAGTCCGGACGGATCGCCCCACAATCAGCCCCAGCATTTT.

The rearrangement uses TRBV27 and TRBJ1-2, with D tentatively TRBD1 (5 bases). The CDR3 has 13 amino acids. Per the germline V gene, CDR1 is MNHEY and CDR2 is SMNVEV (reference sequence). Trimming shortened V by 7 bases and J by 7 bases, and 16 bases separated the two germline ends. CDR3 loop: CASTPSPGTGYTF. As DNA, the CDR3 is TGTGCCAGCACCCCTTCACCCGGGACTGGCTACACCTTC.

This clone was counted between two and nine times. CDR3 sequence (DNA): TGTGCCAGTAGTTCTTCGGAGTTACAGTTCTTC. Amino acids: CASSSSELQFF. The chain carries TRBV19 and TRBJ2-1; D gene ambiguous. CDR3 length equals 11 residues. The V gene's germline CDR1 is LNHDA and CDR2 SQIVND (reference sequence). Trimming took off 5 bases at V and 13 bases at J, with 12 bases between the two ends.